This record looks at one TCR beta chain sequence and its context. What it recognizes is unknown. The data stem from a study of cytomegalovirus exposure and HLA in healthy donors. PCR involved 60 Vbeta and 13 Jbeta primers. Using immunoSEQ multiplex PCR, the repertoire was profiled, and TCRdb retains in-frame clones only, with some absent. The sample lists some 130,000 clones, roughly 78% occurring once. Study-level points and caveats: At a 0.05 false discovery rate, a later analysis found some 18,000 TCR beta sequences to be associated with HLA alleles.

The material sequenced was PBMCs. The receptor comes from a male donor in good health and CMV-seronegative.

The DNA for the CDR3 is TGCGCCAGCAGCTTGGGACAGGGGTTGGAGACCCAGTACTTC. Translation: CASSLGQGLETQYF. This chain links TRBV5-1 with TRBJ2-5; 8 bases fit TRBD1. CDR3 length equals 14 residues. Germline V gene sequence: CDR1 SGHRS, CDR2 YFSETQ. V lost 0 bases to trimming and J lost 5 bases; unmatched junction nucleotides: 3.